A single sample gave rise to the 5 T cell receptor beta chains below, sequenced in a study of blood T cell repertoires in COVID-19. Assay used: immunoSEQ multiplex PCR; TCRdb lists only in-frame clones, some missing. This table has around 160,000 clones, 70% to 90% appearing once. The sequenced sample consisted of peripheral blood. These TCRs come from a woman aged 55-69 years with COVID-19, enrolled during active disease.

This chain links TRBV2 with TRBJ2-1; D possibly corresponds to TRBD2 (6 bases). The ends were cut back, 3 bases at V and 4 bases at J, with 19 bases in the middle. This CDR3 contains 17 residues. CDR1 and CDR2 from the germline V gene are SNHLY and FYNNEI. The CDR3 nucleotides read TGTGCCAGCAGTGATCCCTGGGACGGGGGACGGTACAATGAGCAGTTCTTC. It specifies CASSDPWDGGRYNEQFF. The whole variable domain, remainder taken from reference TRBV2 and TRBJ2-1, is EPEVTQTPSHQVTQMGQEVILRCVPISNHLYFYWYRQILGQKVEFLVSFYNNEISEKSEIFDDQFSVERPDGSNFTLKIRSTKLEDSAMYFCASSDPWDGGRYNEQFFGPGTRLTVL.

The J gene is TRBJ2-2, the V gene TRBV18, with 8 nucleotides matching TRBD1. The CDR3 is 14 residues long. V shed 6 bases and J 3 bases; nucleotides not matched to a gene: 3. In germline, CDR1 is KGHSH, CDR2 LQKENI. The CDR3: CASSQGADTGELFF. In DNA, the CDR3 is TGTGCCAGCTCCCAGGGGGCCGACACCGGGGAGCTGTTTTTT.

This clone turned up a few times. The V and J genes are TRBV27 and TRBJ2-3; TRBD1 might be the D (6 bases). The CDR3 sequence is 16 residues long. Germline values: CDR1 MNHEY, CDR2 SMNVEV (reference sequence). Trimming pared 10 bases from V and 2 bases from J, leaving 22 bases between. The CDR3 coding sequence is TGTGCCAACAGACCCGAGCGACAGGCTCACACAGATACGCAGTATTTT. This sequence encodes CANRPERQAHTDTQYF.

The chain joins TRBV7-3 to TRBJ2-1, with 8 bases identical to TRBD2. V was clipped by 5 bases and J by 1 base; unmatched bases: 4. There are 15 residues in the CDR3. CDR1 is SGHTA, CDR2 FQGTGA, per germline. The CDR3 loop reads CASSPRLASYNEQFF. Here the CDR3 DNA reads TGTGCCAGCAGCCCCCGACTAGCGTCCTACAATGAGCAGTTCTTC.

The V and J genes are TRBV19 and TRBJ1-2; D is uncertain. V was trimmed by 3 bases and J by 4 bases, leaving 12 bases between them. Looked up from germline, CDR1 is LNHDA and CDR2 is SQIVND (reference sequence). The CDR3 covers 14 residues. The CDR3 loop reads CASSILAQFYGYTF. CDR3 DNA: TGTGCCAGTAGTATTTTGGCACAGTTCTATGGCTACACCTTC.